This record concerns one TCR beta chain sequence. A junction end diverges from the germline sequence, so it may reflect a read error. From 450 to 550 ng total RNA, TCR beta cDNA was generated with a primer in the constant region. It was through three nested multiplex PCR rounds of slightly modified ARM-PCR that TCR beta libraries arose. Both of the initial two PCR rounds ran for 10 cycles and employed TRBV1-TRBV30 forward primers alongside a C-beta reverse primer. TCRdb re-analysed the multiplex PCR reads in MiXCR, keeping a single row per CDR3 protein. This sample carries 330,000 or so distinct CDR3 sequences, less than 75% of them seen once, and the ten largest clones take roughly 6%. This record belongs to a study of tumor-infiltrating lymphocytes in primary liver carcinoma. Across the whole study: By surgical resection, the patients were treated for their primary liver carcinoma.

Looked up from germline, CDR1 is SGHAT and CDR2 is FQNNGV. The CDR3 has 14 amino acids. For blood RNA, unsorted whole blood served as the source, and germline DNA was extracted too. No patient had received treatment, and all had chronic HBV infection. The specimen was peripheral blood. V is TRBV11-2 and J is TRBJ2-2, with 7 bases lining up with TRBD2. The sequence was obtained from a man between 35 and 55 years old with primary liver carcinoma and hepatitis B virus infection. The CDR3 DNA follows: TGTGTCAGCAGCTTTGCGGGAGTTGCTGGGGAGCTGCTTTTT. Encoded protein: CVSSFAGVAGELLF.